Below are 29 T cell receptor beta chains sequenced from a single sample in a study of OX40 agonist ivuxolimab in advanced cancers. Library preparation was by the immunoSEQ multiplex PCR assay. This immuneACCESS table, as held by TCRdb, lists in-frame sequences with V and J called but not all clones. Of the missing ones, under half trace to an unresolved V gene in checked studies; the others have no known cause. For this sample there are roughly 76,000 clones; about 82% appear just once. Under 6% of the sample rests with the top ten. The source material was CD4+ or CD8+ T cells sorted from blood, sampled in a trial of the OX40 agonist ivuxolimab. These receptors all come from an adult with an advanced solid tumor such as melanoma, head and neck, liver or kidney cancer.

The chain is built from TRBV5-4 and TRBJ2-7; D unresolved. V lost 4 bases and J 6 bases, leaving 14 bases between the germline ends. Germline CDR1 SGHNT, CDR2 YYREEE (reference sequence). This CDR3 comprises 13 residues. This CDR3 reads CASSGTYGGEQYV. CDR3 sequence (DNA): TGTGCCAGCAGCGGTACCTACGGTGGCGAGCAGTACGTC.

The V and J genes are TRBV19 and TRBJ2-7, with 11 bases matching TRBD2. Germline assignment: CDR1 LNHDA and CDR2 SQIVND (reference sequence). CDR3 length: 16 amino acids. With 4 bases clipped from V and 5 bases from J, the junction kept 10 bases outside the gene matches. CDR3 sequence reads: CASSKGTLAGVDEQYF. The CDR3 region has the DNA TGTGCCAGTAGTAAGGGGACACTAGCGGGAGTAGACGAGCAGTACTTC.

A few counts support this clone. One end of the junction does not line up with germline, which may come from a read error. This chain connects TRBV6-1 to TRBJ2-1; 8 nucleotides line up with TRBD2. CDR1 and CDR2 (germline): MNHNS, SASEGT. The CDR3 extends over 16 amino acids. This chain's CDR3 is CASSESGGGSFNEQFF. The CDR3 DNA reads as TGTGCCAGCAGTGAATCGGGGGGGGGCTCCTTCAATGAGCAGTTCTTC.

The CDR3 here is CASKGVDAWEQFF. The CDR3 nucleotides are TGTGCCAGCAAAGGGGTTGACGCCTGGGAGCAGTTCTTC. This sequence joins TRBV7-9 and TRBJ2-1; a possible D gene is TRBD1 (5 bases). The V end was cut by 7 bases, the J end by 10 bases, with 17 bases between. The CDR3 is made up of 13 amino acids. Germline V gives CDR1 SEHNR, CDR2 FQNEAQ (reference sequence).

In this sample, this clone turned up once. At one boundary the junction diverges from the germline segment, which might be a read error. The CDR3 loop reads CASNLQPNSPLHF. The CDR3 DNA reads as TGTGCCAGCAACTTACAGCCCAATTCACCCCTCCACTTT. The chain joins TRBV7-2 to TRBJ1-6; D is uncertain. From germline, CDR1 is SGHTA and CDR2 FQGNSA. The CDR3 loop spans 13 amino acids.

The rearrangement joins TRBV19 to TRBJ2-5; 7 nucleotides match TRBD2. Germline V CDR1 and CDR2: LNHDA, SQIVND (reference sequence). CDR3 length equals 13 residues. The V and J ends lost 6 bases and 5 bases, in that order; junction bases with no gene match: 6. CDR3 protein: CASSRGVAETQYF. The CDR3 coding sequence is TGTGCCAGTAGCCGGGGGGTAGCCGAGACCCAGTACTTC.

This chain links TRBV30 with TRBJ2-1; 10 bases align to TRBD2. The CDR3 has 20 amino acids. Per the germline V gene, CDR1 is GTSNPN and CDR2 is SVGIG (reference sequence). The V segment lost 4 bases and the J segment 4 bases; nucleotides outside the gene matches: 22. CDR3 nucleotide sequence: TGTGCCTGGAATCTTGTCCGAATATACACTAGCGGGGTTGGGTACAATGAGCAGTTCTTC. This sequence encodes CAWNLVRIYTSGVGYNEQFF.

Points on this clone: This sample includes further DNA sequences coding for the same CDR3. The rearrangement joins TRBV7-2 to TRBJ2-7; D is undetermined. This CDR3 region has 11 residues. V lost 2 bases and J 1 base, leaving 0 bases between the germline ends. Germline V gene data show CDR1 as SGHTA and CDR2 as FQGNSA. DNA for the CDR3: TGTGCCAGCAGCTTATCCTACGAGCAGTACTTC. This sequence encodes CASSLSYEQYF. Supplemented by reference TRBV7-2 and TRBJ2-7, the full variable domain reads GAGVSQSPSNKVTEKGKDVELRCDPISGHTALYWYRQSLGQGLEFLIYFQGNSAPDKSGLPSDRFSAERTGGSVSTLTIQRTQQEDSAVYLCASSLSYEQYFGPGTRLTVT.

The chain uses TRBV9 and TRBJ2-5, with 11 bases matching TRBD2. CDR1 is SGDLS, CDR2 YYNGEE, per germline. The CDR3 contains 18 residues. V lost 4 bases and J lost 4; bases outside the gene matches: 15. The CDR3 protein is CASSPGTSGIGIAETQYF. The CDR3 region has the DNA TGTGCCAGCAGCCCCGGGACTAGCGGAATCGGGATAGCAGAGACCCAGTACTTC.

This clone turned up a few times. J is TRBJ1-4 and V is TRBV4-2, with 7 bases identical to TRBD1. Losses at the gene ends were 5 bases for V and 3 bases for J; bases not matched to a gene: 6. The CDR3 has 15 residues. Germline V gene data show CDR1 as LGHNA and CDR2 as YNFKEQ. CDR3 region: CASSSLGQPNEKLFF. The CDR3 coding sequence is TGTGCCAGCAGCAGCTTGGGACAGCCTAATGAAAAACTGTTTTTT.

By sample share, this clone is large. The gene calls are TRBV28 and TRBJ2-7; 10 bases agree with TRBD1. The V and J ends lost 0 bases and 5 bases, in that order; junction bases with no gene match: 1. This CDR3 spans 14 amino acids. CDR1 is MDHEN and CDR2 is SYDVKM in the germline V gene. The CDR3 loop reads CASSLWGQGHEQYF. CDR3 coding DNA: TGTGCCAGCAGTTTATGGGGACAGGGGCACGAGCAGTACTTC.

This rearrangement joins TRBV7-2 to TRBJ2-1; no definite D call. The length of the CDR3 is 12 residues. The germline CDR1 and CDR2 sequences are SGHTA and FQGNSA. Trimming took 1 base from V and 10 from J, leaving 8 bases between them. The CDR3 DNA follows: TGTGCCAGCAGCTTAGTACTGGTCGAGCAGTTCTTC. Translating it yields CASSLVLVEQFF.

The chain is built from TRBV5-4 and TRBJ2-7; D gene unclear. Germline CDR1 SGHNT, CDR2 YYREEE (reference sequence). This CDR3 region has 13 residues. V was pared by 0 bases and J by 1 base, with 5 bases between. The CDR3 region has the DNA TGTGCCAGCAGCTTGGACTGGTCCTACGAGCAGTACTTC. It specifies CASSLDWSYEQYF. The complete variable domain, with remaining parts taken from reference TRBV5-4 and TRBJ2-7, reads ETGVTQSPTHLIKTRGQQVTLRCSSQSGHNTVSWYQQALGQGPQFIFQYYREEENGRGNFPPRFSGLQFPNYSSELNVNALELDDSALYLCASSLDWSYEQYFGPGTRLTVT.

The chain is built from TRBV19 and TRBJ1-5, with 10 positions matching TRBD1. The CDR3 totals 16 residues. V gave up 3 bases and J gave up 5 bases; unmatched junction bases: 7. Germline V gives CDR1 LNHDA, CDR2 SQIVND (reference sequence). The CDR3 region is CASSMIGTGVYQPQHF. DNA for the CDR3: TGTGCCAGTAGTATGATTGGGACAGGGGTTTATCAGCCCCAGCATTTT.

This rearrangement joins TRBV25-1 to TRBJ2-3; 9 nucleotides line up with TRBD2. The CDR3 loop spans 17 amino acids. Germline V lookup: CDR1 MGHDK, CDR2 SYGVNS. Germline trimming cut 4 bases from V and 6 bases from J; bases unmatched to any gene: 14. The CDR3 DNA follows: TGTGCCAGCAGTGTTGAGAGACTAGCGGTGGGAGGGGATACGCAGTATTTT. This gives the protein CASSVERLAVGGDTQYF.

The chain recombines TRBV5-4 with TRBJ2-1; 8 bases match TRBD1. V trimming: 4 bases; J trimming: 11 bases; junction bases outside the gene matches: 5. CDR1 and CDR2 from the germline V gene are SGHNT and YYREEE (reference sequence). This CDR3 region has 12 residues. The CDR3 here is CASSARQGKQFF. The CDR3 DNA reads TGTGCCAGCAGCGCCAGACAGGGGAAGCAGTTCTTC. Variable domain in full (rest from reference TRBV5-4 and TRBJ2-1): ETGVTQSPTHLIKTRGQQVTLRCSSQSGHNTVSWYQQALGQGPQFIFQYYREEENGRGNFPPRFSGLQFPNYSSELNVNALELDDSALYLCASSARQGKQFFGPGTRLTVL.

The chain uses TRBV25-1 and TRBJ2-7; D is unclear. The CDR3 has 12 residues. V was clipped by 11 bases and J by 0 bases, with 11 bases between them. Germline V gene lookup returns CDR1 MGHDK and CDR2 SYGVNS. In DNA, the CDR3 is TGTGCCGGGCGAGTGAGCTCCTACGAGCAGTACTTC. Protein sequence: CAGRVSSYEQYF.

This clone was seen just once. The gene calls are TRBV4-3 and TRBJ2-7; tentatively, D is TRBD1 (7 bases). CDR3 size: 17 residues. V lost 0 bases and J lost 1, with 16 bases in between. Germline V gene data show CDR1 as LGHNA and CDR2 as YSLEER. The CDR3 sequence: CASSQDEEGAVSYEQYF. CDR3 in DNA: TGCGCCAGCAGCCAAGATGAGGAGGGGGCTGTATCCTACGAGCAGTACTTC.

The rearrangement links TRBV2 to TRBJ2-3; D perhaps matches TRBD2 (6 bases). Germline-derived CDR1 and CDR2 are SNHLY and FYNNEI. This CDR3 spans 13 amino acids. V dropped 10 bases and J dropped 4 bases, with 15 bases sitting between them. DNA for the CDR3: TGTGCCACCCTGAGGGTAGCGGCAGATACGCAGTATTTT. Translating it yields CATLRVAADTQYF.

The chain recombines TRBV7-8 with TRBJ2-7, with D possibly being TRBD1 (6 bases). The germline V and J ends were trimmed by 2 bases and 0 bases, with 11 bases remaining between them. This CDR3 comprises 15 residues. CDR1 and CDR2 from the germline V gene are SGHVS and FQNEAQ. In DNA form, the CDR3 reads TGTGCCAGCAGCTTAAAGGACAGAAACTCCTACGAGCAGTACTTC. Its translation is CASSLKDRNSYEQYF.

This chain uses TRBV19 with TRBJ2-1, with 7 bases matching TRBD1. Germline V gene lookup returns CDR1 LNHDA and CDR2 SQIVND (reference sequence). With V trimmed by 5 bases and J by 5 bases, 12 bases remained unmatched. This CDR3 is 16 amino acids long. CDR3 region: CASSLNQGERDNEQFF. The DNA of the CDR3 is TGTGCCAGTAGTCTTAACCAGGGGGAAAGGGACAATGAGCAGTTCTTC.

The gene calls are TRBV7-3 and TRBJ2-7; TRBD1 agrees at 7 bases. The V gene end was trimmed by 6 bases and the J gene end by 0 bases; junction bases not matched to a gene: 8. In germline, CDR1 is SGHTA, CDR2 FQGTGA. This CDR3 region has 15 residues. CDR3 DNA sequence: TGTGCCAGCAGTCGTGACAGGGCGAGCTCCTACGAGCAGTACTTC. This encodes CASSRDRASSYEQYF.

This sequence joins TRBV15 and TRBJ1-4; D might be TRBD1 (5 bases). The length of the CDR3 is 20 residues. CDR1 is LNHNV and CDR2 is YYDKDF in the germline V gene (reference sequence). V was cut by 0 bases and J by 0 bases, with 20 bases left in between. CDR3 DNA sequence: TGTGCCACCAGCAGAGATCCCGTAAGATCCCAAGGGGCAACTAATGAAAAACTGTTTTTT. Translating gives CATSRDPVRSQGATNEKLFF. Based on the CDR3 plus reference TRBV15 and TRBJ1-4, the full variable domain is DAMVIQNPRYQVTQFGKPVTLSCSQTLNHNVMYWYQQKSSQAPKLLFHYYDKDFNNEADTPDNFQSRRPNTSFCFLDIRSPGLGDTAMYLCATSRDPVRSQGATNEKLFFGSGTQLSVL.

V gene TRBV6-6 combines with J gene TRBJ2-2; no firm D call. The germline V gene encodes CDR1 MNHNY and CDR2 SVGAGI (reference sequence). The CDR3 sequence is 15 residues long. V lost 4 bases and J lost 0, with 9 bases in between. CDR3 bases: TGTGCCAGCAGTTTTTACAGACCGAACACCGGGGAGCTGTTTTTT. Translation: CASSFYRPNTGELFF.

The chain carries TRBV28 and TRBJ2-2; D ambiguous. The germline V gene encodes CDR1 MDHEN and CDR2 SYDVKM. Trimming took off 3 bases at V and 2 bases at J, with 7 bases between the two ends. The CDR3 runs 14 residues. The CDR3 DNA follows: TGTGCCAGCAGTTTTGGGTCAAACACCGGGGAGCTGTTTTTT. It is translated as CASSFGSNTGELFF.

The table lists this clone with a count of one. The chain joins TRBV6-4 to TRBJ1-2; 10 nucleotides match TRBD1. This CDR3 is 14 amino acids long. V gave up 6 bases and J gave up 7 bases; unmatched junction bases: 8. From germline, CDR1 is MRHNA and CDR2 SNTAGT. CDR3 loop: CASSAQGQGGGYTF. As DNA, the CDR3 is TGTGCCAGCAGCGCACAAGGACAGGGGGGTGGCTACACCTTC.

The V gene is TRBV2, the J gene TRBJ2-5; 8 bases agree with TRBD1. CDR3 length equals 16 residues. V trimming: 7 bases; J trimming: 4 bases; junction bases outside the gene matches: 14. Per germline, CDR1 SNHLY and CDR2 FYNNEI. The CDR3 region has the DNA TGTGCCAGCAACGGACAGGGAATAGTCACAAGAGAGACCCAGTACTTC. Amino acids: CASNGQGIVTRETQYF.

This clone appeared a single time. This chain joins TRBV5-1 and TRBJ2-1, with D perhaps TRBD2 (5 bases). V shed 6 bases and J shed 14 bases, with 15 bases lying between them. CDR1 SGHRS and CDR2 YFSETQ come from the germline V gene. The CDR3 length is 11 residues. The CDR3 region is CASTKKEEKFF. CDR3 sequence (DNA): TGCGCCAGCACCAAAAAGGAGGAAAAGTTCTTC. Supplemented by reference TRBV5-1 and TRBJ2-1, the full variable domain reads KAGVTQTPRYLIKTRGQQVTLSCSPISGHRSVSWYQQTPGQGLQFLFEYFSETQRNKGNFPGRFSGRQFSNSRSEMNVSTLELGDSALYLCASTKKEEKFFGPGTRLTVL.

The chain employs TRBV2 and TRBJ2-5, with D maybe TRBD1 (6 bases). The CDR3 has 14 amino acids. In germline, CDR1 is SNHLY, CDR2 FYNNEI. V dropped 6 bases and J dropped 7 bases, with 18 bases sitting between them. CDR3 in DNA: TGTGCCAGCAGGCAGGGGTCTCTTGGGGGGACCCAGTACTTC. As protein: CASRQGSLGGTQYF.